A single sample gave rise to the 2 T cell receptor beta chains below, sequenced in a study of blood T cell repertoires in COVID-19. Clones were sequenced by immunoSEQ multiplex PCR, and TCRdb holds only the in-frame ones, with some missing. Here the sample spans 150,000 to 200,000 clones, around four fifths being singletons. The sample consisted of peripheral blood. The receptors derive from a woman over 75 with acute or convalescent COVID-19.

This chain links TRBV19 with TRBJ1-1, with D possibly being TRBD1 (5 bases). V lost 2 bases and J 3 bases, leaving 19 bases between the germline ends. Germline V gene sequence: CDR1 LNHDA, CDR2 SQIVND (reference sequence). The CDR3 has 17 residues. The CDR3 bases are TGTGCCAGTAGTATATACGGGCCAGGGAGGGGAGACACTGAAGCTTTCTTT. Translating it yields CASSIYGPGRGDTEAFF.

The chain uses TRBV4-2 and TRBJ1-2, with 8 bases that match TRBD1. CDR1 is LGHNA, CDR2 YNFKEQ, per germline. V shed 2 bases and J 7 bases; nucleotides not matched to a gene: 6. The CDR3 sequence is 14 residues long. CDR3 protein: CASSQTGGGGGYTF. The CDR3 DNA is TGTGCCAGCAGCCAAACAGGGGGAGGAGGTGGCTACACCTTC.